This T cell receptor beta chain was captured in a study of control samples from healthy donors and cancer patients. Germline V lookup: CDR1 PRHDT, CDR2 FYEKMQ (reference sequence). V dropped 0 bases and J dropped 3; count of bases not matched to a gene: 5. This CDR3 comprises 17 residues. Repertoires were generated with immunoSEQ multiplex PCR, while TCRdb's copy carries only in-frame clones and drops some. The data show 99,000 or so clones, with approximately 83% seen just once and about 13% held by the top ten. This clone has just one count. The J gene is TRBJ2-2, the V gene TRBV13, with 9 bases fitting TRBD1. Sequenced input: blood. This TCR was recovered from a woman aged 45-60 years in good health. CDR3 nucleotides: TGTGCCAGCAGCTTAGGGAGGGACAGGGTCGACACCGGGGAGCTGTTTTTT. This codes for CASSLGRDRVDTGELFF.